This is a list of T cell receptor beta chains from one sample in a study of vaccination and CD4 T cells after COVID-19. Using its own MiXCR run on the PCR reads, TCRdb lists one record per CDR3 protein. The sample holds 6,000 to 7,000 distinct CDR3 sequences, around 35% seen once. No antigens are known for them. Sample: CD4+ T cells from blood, cultured in vitro. The receptors derive from a human donor in good health. Each CDR3 is given with its conserved first and last residue. D genes are given only for firm matches.

d_call,v_call,cdr3_aa
TRBD1,TRBV7-2,CASSLGGRDRIYGYTF
.,TRBV7-3,CASSLIPGETQYF
TRBD1,TRBV27,CASSTYRGHNVYNEQFF
.,TRBV20-1,CSAPGTVSYEQYF
.,TRBV27,CASSPGRRTYEQYF
.,TRBV7-9,CASSPAFF
.,TRBV24-1,CATSDRITNEQFF
.,TRBV19,CASSFDSDQPQHF
.,TRBV6-4,CASTDTQYF
.,TRBV20-1,CSARGLGASYNEQFF
.,TRBV6-2/TRBV6-3,CASSSSRVLYEQYF
.,TRBV6-2/TRBV6-3,CAISNAGPTYGYTF
.,TRBV6-5,CASSSTKGYAFF
.,TRBV7-2,CASSVIYYEQYF
.,TRBV30,CAWSGHGEQPQHF
.,TRBV7-3,CASSTDPSSYNEQFF
TRBD2,TRBV20-1,CSALSVAGQETQYF
.,TRBV7-8,CASSFIPGESSYEQYF
.,TRBV6-2/TRBV6-3,CASSQPDSGYGYTF
.,TRBV6-1,CASSETIMNTEAFF
.,TRBV25-1,CASSLPGARGYTF
TRBD1,TRBV20-1,CSAISGTGTSYEQYF
TRBD1,TRBV7-9,CASSIKGAGAFF
.,TRBV20-1,CSAGGRDHNQPQHF
TRBD2,TRBV20-1,CSARVTSGQETQYF